In its sample, the clone carrying this T cell receptor (beta chain) was seen many times. The junction shows a germline mismatch at one end, possibly a read error. This sample is drawn from a study of T-cell reconstitution after alpha-beta-depleted transplantation in children. Unique molecular identifiers tagged the TCRbeta library. Via MiXCR, TCRdb re-called the PCR reads, giving one row per CDR3 protein. The sample yields about 580,000 distinct CDR3 sequences, 23% seen once. The CDR3 spans 14 residues. The sequence was obtained from a boy younger than two who had a stem cell transplant for acute myeloid leukemia, so the T cells may come from the graft donor. The chain employs TRBV12-3 or TRBV12-4 and TRBJ2-1, with D perhaps TRBD1 or TRBD2 (5 bases each). The sample here was PBMCs, mostly from graft donor cells, taken 360 days after TCRalphabeta/CD19-depleted stem cell transplant. CDR3 nucleotides: TGTGCCAGCAGTTTTGGGGACCAAATAGGCCGCTTAGACTTC. Encoded protein: CASSFGDQIGRLDF.